These T cell receptor beta chains were read from a single sample in a study of beta chain features in type 1 diabetes. Libraries were prepared by immunoSEQ multiplex PCR; TCRdb keeps only in-frame clonotypes and omits some of them. The repertoire includes under 450,000 clones, approximately 14% of them detected once, and roughly 0.04% sits in the top ten. Source material: naive CD4+ T cells from blood. Receptors were obtained from a man aged 25-45 years in good health. Each CDR3 is given with its conserved first and last residue. Fields, in order: CDR3 length, clone size, V gene, D gene, J gene, CDR3 DNA, CDR3 protein. A D gene is named only where the DNA matches it firmly. Clone size is stated in some rows and not others, as once, few, many or a class when expanded.

14	.	TRBV7-8	.	TRBJ2-2	TGTGCCAGCAGCTTAGCACCAGGGACCGGGGAGCTGTTTTTT	CASSLAPGTGELFF
13	.	TRBV5-8	.	TRBJ2-7	TGTGCCAGCAGCTTCCAGGGTCGCTACGAGCAGTACTTC	CASSFQGRYEQYF
12	few	TRBV11-2	.	TRBJ2-7	TGTGCCAGCAGCTTAGCCCCCTACGAGCAGTACTTC	CASSLAPYEQYF
19	.	TRBV4-3	.	TRBJ2-6	TGCGCCAGCAGCCAAGATGGGGGGGCCCCTACTTCTGGGGCCAACGTCCTGACTTTC	CASSQDGGAPTSGANVLTF
14	few	TRBV7-2	TRBD1	TRBJ1-2	TGTGCCAGCAGCATTAGGGGGCGAGGTGATGGCTACACCTTC	CASSIRGRGDGYTF
11	.	TRBV20-1	.	TRBJ2-1	TGCAGCGCAAGCTCCTACAATGAGCAGTTCTTC	CSASSYNEQFF
11	.	TRBV7-8	.	TRBJ2-5	TGTGCCAGCAGCGCGCGAAGGACCCAGTACTTC	CASSARRTQYF
12	few	TRBV28	.	TRBJ2-1	TGTGCCAGTCTCGGGGAGAACAATGAGCAGTTCTTC	CASLGENNEQFF
16	few	TRBV7-9	.	TRBJ2-5	TGTGCCAGCAGCCTTCGAATGAACAGGGTTTCAAAGACCCAGTACTTC	CASSLRMNRVSKTQYF
15	.	TRBV7-8	TRBD1	TRBJ2-1	TGTGCCAGCAGCTATAACAGGGGGCTGAACAATGAGCAGTTCTTC	CASSYNRGLNNEQFF
11	few	TRBV10-3	.	TRBJ1-1	TGTGCCATCAGTGAGGGAACTGAAGCTTTCTTT	CAISEGTEAFF
15	few	TRBV19	TRBD1	TRBJ1-1	TGTGCCAGTCGCACCGGGACAGTCATGAACACTGAAGCTTTCTTT	CASRTGTVMNTEAFF
16	few	TRBV4-1	.	TRBJ1-6	TGCGCCAGCAGCCAATCAATCAGGGGTGGTAATTCACCCCTCCACTTT	CASSQSIRGGNSPLHF
14	.	TRBV2	.	TRBJ2-5	TGTGCCAGCAGTCCTGACGGACCCCAAGAGACCCAGTACTTC	CASSPDGPQETQYF